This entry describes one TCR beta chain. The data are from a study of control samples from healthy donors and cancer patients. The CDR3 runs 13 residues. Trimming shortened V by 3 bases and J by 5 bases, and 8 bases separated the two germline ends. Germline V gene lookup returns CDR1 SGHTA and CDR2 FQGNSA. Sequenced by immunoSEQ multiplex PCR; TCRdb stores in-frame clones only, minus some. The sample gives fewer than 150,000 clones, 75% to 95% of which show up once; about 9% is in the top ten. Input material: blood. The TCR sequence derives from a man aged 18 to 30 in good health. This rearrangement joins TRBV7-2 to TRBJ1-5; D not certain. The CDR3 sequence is CASSFTDYQPQHF. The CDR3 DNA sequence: TGTGCCAGCAGCTTTACGGATTATCAGCCCCAGCATTTT.